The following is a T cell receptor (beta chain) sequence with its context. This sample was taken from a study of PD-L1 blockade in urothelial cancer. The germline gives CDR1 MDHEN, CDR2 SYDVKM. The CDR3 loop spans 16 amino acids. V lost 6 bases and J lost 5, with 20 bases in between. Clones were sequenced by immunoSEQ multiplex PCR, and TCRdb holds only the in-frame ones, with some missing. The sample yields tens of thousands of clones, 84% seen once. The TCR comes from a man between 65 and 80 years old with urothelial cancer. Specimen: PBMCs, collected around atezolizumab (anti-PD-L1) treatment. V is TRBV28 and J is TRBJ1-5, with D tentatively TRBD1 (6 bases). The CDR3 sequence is CASSSHTGIVDQPQHF. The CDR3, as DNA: TGTGCCAGCAGCTCCCATACAGGGATTGTGGATCAGCCCCAGCATTTT.